This TCR beta chain was sequenced in a study of OX40 agonist ivuxolimab in advanced cancers. Across the study: Three dose-escalation patients had partial responses: one with hepatocellular carcinoma and two with cutaneous melanoma.

The CDR3 contains 15 residues. The germline V gene has CDR1 MGHRA and CDR2 YSYEKL. The V gene lost 4 bases and the J gene lost 6 bases, with 18 bases spanning the gap. Whole-study findings and limits: At 0.1 to 3.0 mg/kg and by week 6, clonal expansion occurred in CD4+ and CD8+ blood T cells.

Note on this clone: Its antigen is still unknown.

Method: immunoSEQ multiplex PCR; TCRdb's copy keeps in-frame clones and lacks some. The sample has some 59,000 clones, roughly 90% seen once. Sequences were derived from CD4+ or CD8+ T cells sorted from blood, sampled in a trial of the OX40 agonist ivuxolimab. The clonotype originates from an adult with an advanced solid tumor such as melanoma, head and neck, liver or kidney cancer. The J gene is TRBJ1-2, the V gene TRBV4-1; D might be TRBD1 (5 bases). The CDR3 nucleotides read TGCGCCAGCAGCCTAAGAGGGACTGCCACGGATGGCTACACCTTC. This sequence encodes CASSLRGTATDGYTF.